Listed here are 30 T cell receptor beta chains from one sample, sequenced in a study of human T cells and chemical hapten exposure. Using its own MiXCR run on the RACE reads, TCRdb lists one record per CDR3 protein. The sample has 300,000 to 450,000 distinct CDR3 sequences; roughly 5% are singletons. This sample's time point: pre-sensitization, week 0. The treatment is: therapeutic diphenylcyclopropenone sensitization with weekly scalp DPC. The sample here was whole blood, taken in connection with sensitization to the hapten diphenylcyclopropenone (DPC). The receptors come from a woman aged 45-60 years with alopecia areata. Some clones in this sample may be carry-over from other donors' samples.

On this clonotype: The junction departs from germline at one end; a sequencing error may be responsible. The rearrangement uses TRBV11-2 and TRBJ1-5; D call uncertain. Germline V gene lookup returns CDR1 SGHAT and CDR2 FQNNGV. The CDR3 has 12 amino acids. DNA for the CDR3: TGTGCCAGCAGCACCGGGGTTCAGCCCCGGCATTTT. It is translated as CASSTGVQPRHF.

The genes are TRBV10-3 and TRBJ1-2; unclear D gene. Germline lookup yields CDR1 ENHRY and CDR2 SYGVKD. V was shortened by 0 bases and J by 4 bases, with 6 bases between the two germline ends. CDR3 length: 13 amino acids. The CDR3 nucleotides are TGTGCCATCAGTGAGTCCACGGCCTATGGCTACACCTTC. Translated, it gives CAISESTAYGYTF.

Only a few counts were recorded for this clonotype. The CDR3 DNA reads as TGCAGTGCTAGGACAATCAGGGGTCCCTACAATGAGCAGTTCTTC. It yields the protein CSARTIRGPYNEQFF. The chain recombines TRBV20-1 with TRBJ2-1, with D possibly TRBD1 on 6 matching bases. Trimming took off 3 bases at V and 2 bases at J, with 14 bases between the two ends. Germline V gene lookup returns CDR1 DFQATT and CDR2 SNEGSKA (reference sequence). CDR3 length: 15 amino acids.

This clonotype was seen more than once but under ten times. The chain combines TRBV7-2 with TRBJ2-3; TRBD1 might be the D (5 bases). V gave up 1 base and J gave up 9 bases, with 11 bases separating them. The length of the CDR3 is 13 residues. Germline CDR1 and CDR2: SGHTA and FQGNSA. In DNA, the CDR3 is TGTGCCAGCAGCTTAGAGGTCGGACAAACGCAGTATTTT. This encodes CASSLEVGQTQYF.

In this sample, this clonotype turned up many times. The V and J genes are TRBV29-1 and TRBJ2-5; 8 bases align to TRBD1. Per germline, CDR1 SQVTM and CDR2 ANQGSEA. The CDR3 runs 15 residues. Trimming at V came to 4 bases and at J to 5 bases, leaving 12 bases not matched to a gene. CDR3 bases: TGCAGCGTTGGACTGACAGGGGCAACCGGGGAGACCCAGTACTTC. Translation gives CSVGLTGATGETQYF.

The J gene is TRBJ2-1, the V gene TRBV6-2 or TRBV6-3; possibly TRBD1 or TRBD2 for D (5 bases each). The ends were cut back, 4 bases at V and 9 bases at J, with 16 bases in the middle. From germline, CDR1 is MNHEY and CDR2 SVGEGT. The CDR3 consists of 14 residues. The CDR3 sequence: CASSSGDRGGEQFF. The CDR3 nucleotides read TGTGCCAGCAGTTCTGGGGACCGCGGCGGTGAGCAGTTCTTC.

The chain combines TRBV5-7 with TRBJ1-5; D ambiguous. TRBV5-7 is sorted into the ORF group, with uncertain function. The CDR3 is 17 residues long. Trimming stripped 4 bases from V and 2 bases from J, with 19 bases between. DNA for the CDR3: TGTGCCAGCAGCCCTCCTCCCGGGGAGGTGGGCAATCAGCCCCAGCATTTT. This sequence encodes CASSPPPGEVGNQPQHF.

This sequence joins TRBV9 and TRBJ1-6; D not certain. Trimming pared 0 bases from V and 3 bases from J, leaving 7 bases between. Germline loops: CDR1 SGDLS, CDR2 YYNGEE. The length of the CDR3 is 15 residues. CDR3 bases: TGTGCCAGCAGCGTAGGCGCGGACTATAATTCACCCCTCCACTTT. It yields the protein CASSVGADYNSPLHF.

Ten or more counts support this clonotype. The chain joins TRBV5-1 to TRBJ1-1; weak D call: TRBD1 (5 bases). The CDR3 runs 15 residues. Between the trimmed V and J ends, which lost 1 base and 1 base, there was a span of 11 bases. Germline V CDR1 and CDR2: SGHRS, YFSETQ. The CDR3 spells CASSLMRGENTEAFF. The CDR3 nucleotides are TGCGCCAGCAGCTTGATGAGGGGAGAGAACACTGAAGCTTTCTTT.

The sample holds a few counts of this clonotype. The gene calls are TRBV5-1 and TRBJ2-5, with a weak D call TRBD2 (5 bases). Trimming shortened V by 4 bases and J by 5 bases, and 21 bases separated the two germline ends. Germline CDR1 reads SGHRS; CDR2 reads YFSETQ. This CDR3 comprises 16 residues. CDR3 loop: CASSATTRGELETQYF. The CDR3 region has the DNA TGCGCCAGCAGCGCCACGACTCGGGGAGAGTTGGAGACCCAGTACTTC.

This clonotype has more than one count but fewer than ten. J is TRBJ1-1 and V is TRBV12-5, with TRBD1 matching over 9 bases. The ends lost 6 bases at V and 3 bases at J; junction bases unmatched: 5. The germline gives CDR1 LGHNT, CDR2 FRNRAP. The CDR3 extends over 14 amino acids. CDR3: CASGQGARDTEAFF. The CDR3 nucleotides are TGTGCTAGTGGACAGGGGGCTAGGGACACTGAAGCTTTCTTT.

There are many counts of this clonotype. This chain uses TRBV28 with TRBJ2-7, with D unclear. V dropped 10 bases and J dropped 0 bases, with 7 bases sitting between them. The CDR3 has 11 amino acids. In germline, CDR1 is MDHEN, CDR2 SYDVKM. The CDR3 coding sequence is TGTGCCATCGCGAGCTCCTACGAGCAGTACTTC. This encodes CAIASSYEQYF.

This clonotype has a handful of counts. V is TRBV5-1 and J is TRBJ2-7; tentative D call: TRBD2 (6 bases). V dropped 3 bases and J dropped 0 bases, with 10 bases sitting between them. This CDR3 is built from 14 residues. In germline, CDR1 is SGHRS, CDR2 YFSETQ. This chain's CDR3 is CASSSSVSSYEQYF. The DNA of the CDR3 is TGCGCCAGCAGCTCTAGCGTTAGCTCCTACGAGCAGTACTTC.

This clonotype occurred a few times. The V and J genes are TRBV6-2 or TRBV6-3 and TRBJ2-1, with 9 bases matching TRBD2. CDR3 length: 13 amino acids. V shed 4 bases and J 9 bases; nucleotides not matched to a gene: 4. Germline CDR1 and CDR2: MNHEY and SVGEGT. CDR3 DNA: TGTGCCAGCAGTTTGGGACTAGCCAGTGAGCAGTTCTTC. Translation gives CASSLGLASEQFF.

There are a few counts of this clonotype. V and J are TRBV6-5 and TRBJ2-2, with D possibly being TRBD2 (5 bases). Germline CDR1 reads MNHEY; CDR2 reads SVGAGI. This CDR3 contains 13 residues. Trimming took 8 bases from V and 4 from J, leaving 11 bases between them. The chain's CDR3 is CASSGLLTGELFF. CDR3 DNA sequence: TGTGCCAGCTCAGGACTCCTCACCGGGGAGCTGTTTTTT.

A few counts support this clonotype. CDR3: CASSLGLAGSREYF. CDR3 nucleotides: TGTGCCAGCAGTTTGGGTTTAGCGGGGTCCAGAGAGTACTTC. V gene TRBV12-3 or TRBV12-4 combines with J gene TRBJ2-7, with TRBD2 matching over 8 bases. The CDR3 extends over 14 amino acids. The J segment lost 11 bases and the V segment lost 3 bases, leaving 12 bases of the junction unmatched.

This clonotype was seen repeatedly, ten times or more. The chain combines TRBV20-1 with TRBJ2-7, with D tentatively TRBD1 (5 bases). Trimming took off 3 bases at V and 2 bases at J, with 14 bases between the two ends. CDR3 length equals 14 residues. Germline values: CDR1 DFQATT, CDR2 SNEGSKA (reference sequence). The CDR3 protein is CSASTPAGTYEQYF. CDR3 sequence (DNA): TGCAGTGCTAGTACCCCCGCAGGGACCTACGAGCAGTACTTC.

V is TRBV20-1 and J is TRBJ2-2, with 7 nucleotides matching TRBD1. Germline trimming cut 4 bases from V and 3 bases from J; bases unmatched to any gene: 5. In germline, CDR1 is DFQATT, CDR2 SNEGSKA (reference sequence). This CDR3 is 14 amino acids long. The CDR3 region is CSANTGVDTGELFF. The CDR3 DNA reads as TGCAGTGCTAATACAGGGGTGGACACCGGGGAGCTGTTTTTT.

This clonotype has only a few counts. V usage is TRBV4-1 and J usage is TRBJ1-1; 7 nucleotides line up with TRBD1. V shed 3 bases, J shed 2 bases, and the junction held 9 bases outside the gene matches. CDR3 length: 16 amino acids. Looked up from germline, CDR1 is MGHRA and CDR2 is YSYEKL. CDR3 bases: TGCGCCAGCAGCCAGGGTAGGGGGCTGGGAAACACTGAAGCTTTCTTT. This sequence encodes CASSQGRGLGNTEAFF.

This clonotype was observed at least ten times. This sequence joins TRBV2 and TRBJ2-1; 16 bases match TRBD2. This CDR3 contains 17 residues. In germline, CDR1 is SNHLY, CDR2 FYNNEI. J gave up 3 bases and V 7 bases, and 6 bases lay outside the gene matches. CDR3 amino acids: CASTGLAGGWDYNEQFF. The CDR3 DNA is TGTGCCAGCACGGGACTAGCGGGAGGGTGGGACTACAATGAGCAGTTCTTC.

This clonotype came up many times. The CDR3, as DNA: TGCAGTGCTAGAAGCCTAGGGACTAGCGGGAGCCCCCATACGCAGTATTTT. Its translation: CSARSLGTSGSPHTQYF. The rearrangement links TRBV20-1 to TRBJ2-3; 14 nucleotides line up with TRBD2. J lost 7 bases, V lost 2 bases, and 11 bases had no gene match. Per the germline V gene, CDR1 is DFQATT and CDR2 is SNEGSKA (reference sequence). CDR3 size: 17 residues.

Details on this clonotype: This may be a read error, as it is one base from a much larger clone. The gene calls are TRBV28 and TRBJ2-5; weak D call: TRBD2 (6 bases). This CDR3 spans 19 amino acids. The germline gives CDR1 MDHEN, CDR2 SYDVKM. V was clipped by 6 bases and J by 0 bases, with 26 bases between them. For the CDR3, the DNA is TGTGCCAGCAGCCTCCCCCTCTCGGGGGTTCGAGTGTACCAAGAGACCCAGTACTTC. It codes for CASSLPLSGVRVYQETQYF.

The table lists this clonotype with many counts. The rearrangement links TRBV5-1 to TRBJ2-7, with 9 bases that match TRBD1. CDR3 length equals 15 residues. The V gene end was trimmed by 4 bases and the J gene end by 5 bases; junction bases not matched to a gene: 10. Germline V gene lookup returns CDR1 SGHRS and CDR2 YFSETQ. The CDR3: CASSPTGGRYDEQYF. The DNA of the CDR3 is TGCGCCAGCAGCCCGACAGGGGGACGATATGACGAGCAGTACTTC.

This chain connects TRBV6-2 or TRBV6-3 to TRBJ2-7; D possibly matches TRBD1 or TRBD2 (5 bases each). The CDR3 spans 13 residues. With 5 bases removed from V and 6 bases from J, the gap between germline ends came to 14 bases. Germline V gene sequence: CDR1 MNHEY, CDR2 SVGEGT. Here the CDR3 DNA reads TGTGCCAGCAGTACGGGACCCCTCTCCGAGCAGTACTTC. It encodes CASSTGPLSEQYF.

The chain combines TRBV28 with TRBJ2-1; D uncertain. Germline CDR1 and CDR2: MDHEN and SYDVKM. This CDR3 comprises 14 residues. Trimming pared 3 bases from V and 10 bases from J, leaving 16 bases between. This chain's CDR3 is CASSFDVLAAEQFF. The CDR3 nucleotides are TGTGCCAGCAGTTTTGACGTCCTCGCGGCGGAGCAGTTCTTC. Based on the CDR3 plus reference TRBV28 and TRBJ2-1, the full variable domain is DVKVTQSSRYLVKRTGEKVFLECVQDMDHENMFWYRQDPGLGLRLIYFSYDVKMKEKGDIPEGYSVSREKKERFSLILESASTNQTSMYLCASSFDVLAAEQFFGPGTRLTVL.

This clonotype was observed a few times. This rearrangement joins TRBV10-3 to TRBJ2-2; 10 nucleotides line up with TRBD1. The V and J ends lost 6 bases and 0 bases, in that order; junction bases with no gene match: 10. This CDR3 spans 18 amino acids. Germline CDR1 ENHRY, CDR2 SYGVKD. The CDR3 here is CAIRSAGQGPPNTGELFF. The CDR3 nucleotides are TGTGCCATCAGGAGCGCGGGACAGGGGCCACCGAACACCGGGGAGCTGTTTTTT.

This clonotype was counted many times. V usage is TRBV29-1 and J usage is TRBJ2-2, with 10 bases aligning to TRBD2. Germline CDR1 SQVTM, CDR2 ANQGSEA. The junction had 15 bases not matched to a gene; V was cut back by 5 bases and J by 3 bases. The CDR3 covers 18 residues. CDR3 bases: TGCAGCGTTCAGGGTGGAGTCGCAGCGGGAGGGTACACCGGGGAGCTGTTTTTT. Amino acids: CSVQGGVAAGGYTGELFF.

This clonotype was counted at least ten times. V gene TRBV5-1 combines with J gene TRBJ1-4; TRBD1 might be the D (6 bases). CDR1 and CDR2 (germline): SGHRS, YFSETQ. V was trimmed by 7 bases and J by 8 bases, leaving 18 bases between them. CDR3 length equals 14 residues. The CDR3 region is CASSPGQLREKLFF. CDR3 nucleotide sequence: TGCGCCAGCTCCCCCGGACAGTTGCGAGAAAAACTGTTTTTT.

This clonotype came up many times. The chain joins TRBV19 to TRBJ2-3; D unresolved. Trimming removed 10 bases from V and 6 bases from J, with 17 bases in between. The CDR3 totals 13 residues. From germline, CDR1 is LNHDA and CDR2 SQIVND (reference sequence). The CDR3, as DNA: TGTGCCACCTCAAACCCCTCCCTGGATACGCAGTATTTT. It is translated as CATSNPSLDTQYF.

This clonotype was counted ten times or more. V is TRBV5-6 and J is TRBJ2-1; D may be TRBD1 or TRBD2 (6 bases each). The CDR3 has 15 amino acids. V was pared by 1 base and J by 1 base, with 9 bases between. Germline V lookup: CDR1 SGHDT, CDR2 YYEEEE. CDR3 sequence reads: CASSLRGASYNEQFF. CDR3 sequence (DNA): TGTGCCAGCAGCTTGAGGGGGGCTTCCTACAATGAGCAGTTCTTC.